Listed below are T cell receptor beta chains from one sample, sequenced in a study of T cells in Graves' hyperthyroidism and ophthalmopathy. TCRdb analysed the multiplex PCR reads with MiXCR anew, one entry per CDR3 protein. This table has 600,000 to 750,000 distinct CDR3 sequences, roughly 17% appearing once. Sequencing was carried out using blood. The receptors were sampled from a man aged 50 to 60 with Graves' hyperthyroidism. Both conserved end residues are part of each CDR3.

CDR3: CASSRDRGDGYTF
J: TRBJ1-2
V: TRBV10-2

CDR3: CASSDPTSGTFRNEQFF
J: TRBJ2-1
V: TRBV6-1

CDR3: CASSISGNEQYF
J: TRBJ2-7
V: TRBV12-3/TRBV12-4

CDR3: CASTDEGPTAFF
J: TRBJ1-1
V: TRBV6-1

CDR3: CASSLISGSSYNEQFF
J: TRBJ2-1
V: TRBV7-9

CDR3: CASSRIPTATNTGELFF
J: TRBJ2-2
V: TRBV7-9

CDR3: CASSYSVAGQSSYEQYF
J: TRBJ2-7
V: TRBV6-5

CDR3: CASSEGTGKEETQYF
J: TRBJ2-5
V: TRBV10-2

CDR3: CATRTRGPYNEQFF
J: TRBJ2-1
V: TRBV15

CDR3: CASSLVSGLASHEQYF
J: TRBJ2-7
V: TRBV27

CDR3: CASRLAGTGYSEQYF
J: TRBJ2-7
V: TRBV28

CDR3: CASSTPRAGGGGSGTQYF
J: TRBJ2-5
V: TRBV9

CDR3: CASSPGPGQRPSYGYTF
J: TRBJ1-2
V: TRBV5-1